A selection of T cell receptor beta chains follows, all from one sample in a study of radiotherapy plus CTLA-4 blockade in lung cancer. Generated by immunoSEQ multiplex PCR, the TCRdb table keeps only in-frame clones and is missing some. This repertoire shows 50,000 to 85,000 clones, about four fifths found once; its top ten account for about 4%. This specimen was peripheral blood, taken from a patient treated with radiotherapy plus ipilimumab. The receptors were gathered from a human donor with non-small cell lung cancer who had a partial response to radiotherapy plus ipilimumab. Each CDR3 is given with its conserved first and last residue. The D gene is left open where the match is weak. The size of a clone is reported for some rows only, either as once, few or many, or as a class for expanded clones.

CDR3 DNA	CDR3 protein	CDR3 length	V gene	D gene	J gene	clone size
TGCGCCAGCAGCACCGGGACAGGGGAAGATACGCAGTATTTT	CASSTGTGEDTQYF	14	TRBV5-1	TRBD1	TRBJ2-3	NA
TGTGCCACCGACCAACAGGGGAGGTACAATGAGCAGTTCTTC	CATDQQGRYNEQFF	14	TRBV6-1	NA	TRBJ2-1	NA
TGTGCCAGCAGCCCGACCTGGGACAGGGTGGGCGGCTACACCTTC	CASSPTWDRVGGYTF	15	TRBV7-2	TRBD1	TRBJ1-2	NA
TGTGCCAGCAGTGAAGCGGCAGGACTCGCGGGAGCAGATACGCAGTATTTT	CASSEAAGLAGADTQYF	17	TRBV6-1	TRBD2	TRBJ2-3	once
TGTGCCCTAGCTAGCGGCGTCACAGATACGCAGTATTTT	CALASGVTDTQYF	13	TRBV30	TRBD2	TRBJ2-3	NA
TGCGCCAGCAGCTCCAGGGCTGGAGAGACCCAGTACTTC	CASSSRAGETQYF	13	TRBV5-1	NA	TRBJ2-5	NA
TGTGCCAGCAGCCCCCTCGGGTCCCAAACCAATGAAGCTTTCTTT	CASSPLGSQTNEAFF	15	TRBV7-9	NA	TRBJ1-1	NA
TGTGCCAGCAGCCCGGCACTAGCGGAGGACTACGAGCAGTACTTC	CASSPALAEDYEQYF	15	TRBV4-2	TRBD2	TRBJ2-7	few
TGTGCCAGCAGCAAATATGGGGGGGACTACACCTTC	CASSKYGGDYTF	12	TRBV21-1	NA	TRBJ1-2	NA
TGTGCCAGCAGTTTCCGGGAGAGGGACGGCGAGCAGTACTTC	CASSFRERDGEQYF	14	TRBV2	NA	TRBJ2-7	NA
TGCGCCAGCAGCTTGGAATCCCCCGGGGAGCAGTACTTC	CASSLESPGEQYF	13	TRBV5-1	NA	TRBJ2-7	NA
TGTGCCAGTAGTATAGGGGTAGCAAACCAGCAGTTCTTC	CASSIGVANQQFF	13	TRBV19	NA	TRBJ2-1	once
TGTGCCATCAGTGAGTCGACAGGGGACAATGAGCAGTTCTTC	CAISESTGDNEQFF	14	TRBV10-3	TRBD1	TRBJ2-1	NA
TGTGCCTGGAGTGTACCCCGGGACAAAAACACTGAAGCTTTCTTT	CAWSVPRDKNTEAFF	15	TRBV30	NA	TRBJ1-1	NA
TGTGCCAGCAGAGCCCCCGGGAGCTCCTACGAGCAGTACTTC	CASRAPGSSYEQYF	14	TRBV28	NA	TRBJ2-7	NA
TGTGCCAGCAGCCCCCATCCGACAGGGATGAACACTGAAGCTTTCTTT	CASSPHPTGMNTEAFF	16	TRBV9	TRBD1	TRBJ1-1	NA
TGCGCCAGCAGCCCCCCCTCAGGGGGGACCACAGATACGCAGTATTTT	CASSPPSGGTTDTQYF	16	TRBV5-1	NA	TRBJ2-3	NA
TGCGCCAGCAGCTTGGGTCAGGGGAACCTGCTGATTGAAGCTTTCTTT	CASSLGQGNLLIEAFF	16	TRBV5-1	NA	TRBJ1-1	NA
TGTGCCAGCAGCCGAGACCGGGACAGGCCCAAGTACTTC	CASSRDRDRPKYF	13	TRBV7-2	TRBD1	TRBJ2-7	NA
TGTGCCAGCAGTAAAGAGGGTAGCGGGCGGTACGAGCAGTACTTC	CASSKEGSGRYEQYF	15	TRBV6-5	TRBD2	TRBJ2-7	NA
TGTGCCAGCAGACTAGCGGTTAGCACAGATACGCAGTATTTT	CASRLAVSTDTQYF	14	TRBV27	TRBD2	TRBJ2-3	NA
TGTGCCAGTAGTATCCCAGGGCGGGGGAACACTGAAGCTTTCTTT	CASSIPGRGNTEAFF	15	TRBV19	NA	TRBJ1-1	NA
TGTGCCAGCAGCTTGCTAGCGGGAGCGGGCGAGCAGTACTTC	CASSLLAGAGEQYF	14	TRBV7-2	TRBD2	TRBJ2-7	NA
TGTGCCAGCAGCGTAGCTATGGAGGAGACCCAGTACTTC	CASSVAMEETQYF	13	TRBV9	NA	TRBJ2-5	few
TGTGCCAGCAGCCCTTGGCTAGCGAACACCGGGGAGCTGTTTTTT	CASSPWLANTGELFF	15	TRBV7-3	NA	TRBJ2-2	NA
TGTGCCAGCAACACAGGGACCGATAAAGCTTTCTTT	CASNTGTDKAFF	12	TRBV28	NA	TRBJ1-1	few
TGTGCCAGCAGCGTAGTAGGGACTAGCGGTACCTACAATGAGCAGTTCTTC	CASSVVGTSGTYNEQFF	17	TRBV9	TRBD2	TRBJ2-1	NA
TGCGCCAGCAGCTTCGCGGCGGGACTACAGTTCTTC	CASSFAAGLQFF	12	TRBV5-1	TRBD2	TRBJ2-1	NA
TGTGCCAGCAGCCTAGTATTTTCTGAAGCTTTCTTT	CASSLVFSEAFF	12	TRBV7-2	NA	TRBJ1-1	few
TGTGCCAGCGCCCCGGGCGGGAGGGCCACAGATACGCAGTATTTT	CASAPGGRATDTQYF	15	TRBV5-4	TRBD2	TRBJ2-3	NA
TGTGCCAGTAGTGAAAGGACAGTCTCTGGAAACACCATATATTTT	CASSERTVSGNTIYF	15	TRBV19	NA	TRBJ1-3	NA
TGTGCCAGCAGCTCCGATCCGGGGGGCAATCAGCCCCAGCATTTT	CASSSDPGGNQPQHF	15	TRBV5-5	NA	TRBJ1-5	NA
TGCGCCAGCAGCGTAGCGGGAGGGCCGAGGGGCGGGGAGCTGTTTTTT	CASSVAGGPRGGELFF	16	TRBV10-1	TRBD2	TRBJ2-2	NA
TGTGCCAGCAGCCAATCGACAGGGGAGATCCATGGCTACACCTTC	CASSQSTGEIHGYTF	15	TRBV5-4	TRBD1	TRBJ1-2	NA
TGTGCCAGCAGCTTGGGTCGGATTCAGGGGGAAGAGACCCAGTACTTC	CASSLGRIQGEETQYF	16	TRBV5-6	TRBD1	TRBJ2-5	NA
TGTGCCAGCAGCTCAATACAGGGAGATGAGCAGTTCTTC	CASSSIQGDEQFF	13	TRBV5-5	NA	TRBJ2-1	NA
TGTGCCAGCAGGTCTTTGGAAAAACTGTTTTTT	CASRSLEKLFF	11	TRBV28	NA	TRBJ1-4	NA
TGTGCCAGCAGTGACTTGGGGGGGTACAATGAGCAGTTCTTC	CASSDLGGYNEQFF	14	TRBV6-4	TRBD2	TRBJ2-1	NA
TGTGCCAGCAGTTTATCCTGGACTAGCGGAGATACGCAGTATTTT	CASSLSWTSGDTQYF	15	TRBV27	TRBD2	TRBJ2-3	NA
TGTGCCACTCGATTGGGGGGACTAGCGGGTCCCTACGAGCAGTACTTC	CATRLGGLAGPYEQYF	16	TRBV28	TRBD2	TRBJ2-7	NA
TGTGCCAGCAGCTCCTACCCGGGACTAGCGGGCACAGATACGCAGTATTTT	CASSSYPGLAGTDTQYF	17	TRBV5-6	TRBD2	TRBJ2-3	NA
TGTGCCAGCAGCGAGGACAGGGGGAAGAACACCGGGGAGCTGTTTTTT	CASSEDRGKNTGELFF	16	TRBV2	TRBD1	TRBJ2-2	NA
TGCGCCAGCAGCTGGAGCGGGACAGGCTACGAGCAGTACTTC	CASSWSGTGYEQYF	14	TRBV5-1	NA	TRBJ2-7	NA
TGTGCCAGCTCACCATCTAGCGGGACGAATAATGAGCAGTTCTTC	CASSPSSGTNNEQFF	15	TRBV18	TRBD2	TRBJ2-1	NA
TGTGCCAGCATGCCTAGGACTAGCGGGTTATACAATGAGCAGTTCTTC	CASMPRTSGLYNEQFF	16	TRBV5-4	TRBD2	TRBJ2-1	NA
TGTGCCAGCTCACCGAACCAGGGACAATACAATGAGCAGTTCTTC	CASSPNQGQYNEQFF	15	TRBV18	NA	TRBJ2-1	NA
TGTGCCAGTAGGGATCCCGGACAGATGAACACTGAAGCTTTCTTT	CASRDPGQMNTEAFF	15	TRBV19	NA	TRBJ1-1	NA
TGTGCCAGCAGCTTAGGGGGCGGGAGTTACAATGAGCAGTTCTTC	CASSLGGGSYNEQFF	15	TRBV11-2	TRBD2	TRBJ2-1	NA
TGCGCCAGCAGTCAACGAAAGGACAGGGGAACCTACGAGCAGTACTTC	CASSQRKDRGTYEQYF	16	TRBV23-1	TRBD1	TRBJ2-7	NA
TGTGCCAGCTCACCAGGAGGGGACACTGAAGCTTTCTTT	CASSPGGDTEAFF	13	TRBV18	NA	TRBJ1-1	NA
TGTGCCAGCGACAAAGGGAGTTTCGCGAACACCGGGGAGCTGTTTTTT	CASDKGSFANTGELFF	16	TRBV11-2	NA	TRBJ2-2	NA
TGTGCCAGTAGGGACGGGGGGCTCAGTGCTTTCTTT	CASRDGGLSAFF	12	TRBV19	NA	TRBJ1-1	NA
TGTGCCAGCAGTATATCCACAGCTGGGAGCGAGCAGTTCTTC	CASSISTAGSEQFF	14	TRBV2	NA	TRBJ2-1	NA
TGCGCTAGTGAGAGTAGCGGCACAGATACGCAGTATTTT	CASESSGTDTQYF	13	TRBV12-5	NA	TRBJ2-3	few
TGTGCCAGCAGTGGAACAGGGGGTAACTATGGCTACACCTTC	CASSGTGGNYGYTF	14	TRBV6-1	TRBD1	TRBJ1-2	NA